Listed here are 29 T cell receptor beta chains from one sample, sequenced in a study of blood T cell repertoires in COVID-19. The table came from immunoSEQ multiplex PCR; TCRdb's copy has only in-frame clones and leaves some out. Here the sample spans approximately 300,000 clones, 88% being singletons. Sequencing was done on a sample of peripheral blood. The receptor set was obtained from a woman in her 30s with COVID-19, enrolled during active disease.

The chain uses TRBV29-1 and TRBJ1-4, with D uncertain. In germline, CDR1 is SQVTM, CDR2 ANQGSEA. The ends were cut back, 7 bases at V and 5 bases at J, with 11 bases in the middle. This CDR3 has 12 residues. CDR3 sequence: CSASEGNEKLFF. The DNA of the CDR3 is TGCAGCGCCAGCGAAGGAAATGAAAAACTGTTTTTT.

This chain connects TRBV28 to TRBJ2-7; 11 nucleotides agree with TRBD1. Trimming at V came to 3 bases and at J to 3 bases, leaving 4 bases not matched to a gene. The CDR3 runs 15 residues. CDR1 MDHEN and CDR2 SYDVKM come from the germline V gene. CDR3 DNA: TGTGCCAGCAGTTTTTGGGACAGGGGGGGCTACGAGCAGTACTTC. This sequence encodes CASSFWDRGGYEQYF.

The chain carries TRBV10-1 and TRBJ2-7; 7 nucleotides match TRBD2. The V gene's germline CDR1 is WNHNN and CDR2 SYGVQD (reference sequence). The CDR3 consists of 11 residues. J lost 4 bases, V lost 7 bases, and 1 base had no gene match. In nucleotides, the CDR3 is TGCGCCAGCACAGCGGGATACGAGCAGTACTTC. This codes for CASTAGYEQYF.

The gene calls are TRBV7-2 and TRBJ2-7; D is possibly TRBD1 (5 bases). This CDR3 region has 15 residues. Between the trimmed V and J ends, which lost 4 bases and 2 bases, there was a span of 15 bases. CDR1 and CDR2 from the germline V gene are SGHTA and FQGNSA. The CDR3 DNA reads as TGTGCCAGCAGCTCACGGAAGTGGGGCACCTACGAGCAGTACTTC. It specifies CASSSRKWGTYEQYF.

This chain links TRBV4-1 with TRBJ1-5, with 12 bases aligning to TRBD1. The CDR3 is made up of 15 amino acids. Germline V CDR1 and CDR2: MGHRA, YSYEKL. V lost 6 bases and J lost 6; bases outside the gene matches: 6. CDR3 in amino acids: CASSPGTGGFQPQHF. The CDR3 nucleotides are TGCGCCAGCAGTCCCGGGACAGGGGGCTTTCAGCCCCAGCATTTT.

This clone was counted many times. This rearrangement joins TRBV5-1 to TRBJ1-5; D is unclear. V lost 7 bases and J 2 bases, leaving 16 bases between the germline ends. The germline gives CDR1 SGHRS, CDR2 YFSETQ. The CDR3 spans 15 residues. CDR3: CASAPDLGGNQPQHF. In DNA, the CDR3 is TGCGCCAGCGCCCCGGACCTGGGAGGCAATCAGCCCCAGCATTTT.

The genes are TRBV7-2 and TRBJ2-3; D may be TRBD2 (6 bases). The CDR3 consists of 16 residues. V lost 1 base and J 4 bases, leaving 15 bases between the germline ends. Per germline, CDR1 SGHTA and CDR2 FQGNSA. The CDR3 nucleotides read TGTGCCAGCAGCTTAGGATCCGGGAGAGTCCCAGATACGCAGTATTTT. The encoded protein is CASSLGSGRVPDTQYF. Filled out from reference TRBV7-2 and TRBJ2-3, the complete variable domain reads GAGVSQSPSNKVTEKGKDVELRCDPISGHTALYWYRQSLGQGLEFLIYFQGNSAPDKSGLPSDRFSAERTGGSVSTLTIQRTQQEDSAVYLCASSLGSGRVPDTQYFGPGTRLTVL.

The CDR3 sequence: CASSLGARGDTEAFF. In nucleotides, the CDR3 is TGTGCCAGCAGCTTGGGTGCCAGGGGGGATACTGAAGCTTTCTTT. The chain carries TRBV7-6 and TRBJ1-1; TRBD1 matches 7 bases. Germline V lookup: CDR1 SGHVS, CDR2 FNYEAQ. This CDR3 is built from 15 residues. The ends lost 3 bases at V and 5 bases at J; junction bases unmatched: 9.

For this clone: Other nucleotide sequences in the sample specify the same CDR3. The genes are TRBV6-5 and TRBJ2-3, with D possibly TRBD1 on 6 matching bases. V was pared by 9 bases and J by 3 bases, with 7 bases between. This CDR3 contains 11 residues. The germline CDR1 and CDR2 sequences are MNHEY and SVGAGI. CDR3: CASTGTDTQYF. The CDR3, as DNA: TGTGCCAGTACAGGGACAGATACGCAGTATTTT.

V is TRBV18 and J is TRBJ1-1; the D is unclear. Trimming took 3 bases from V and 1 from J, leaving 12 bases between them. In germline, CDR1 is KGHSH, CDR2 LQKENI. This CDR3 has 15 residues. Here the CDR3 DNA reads TGTGCCAGCTCACCGGTGGACGGGAGGAACACTGAAGCTTTCTTT. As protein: CASSPVDGRNTEAFF.

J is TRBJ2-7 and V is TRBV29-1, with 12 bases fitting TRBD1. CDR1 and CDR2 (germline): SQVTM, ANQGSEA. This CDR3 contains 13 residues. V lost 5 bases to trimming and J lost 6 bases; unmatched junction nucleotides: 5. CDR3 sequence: CSVKGQGAGEQYF. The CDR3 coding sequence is TGCAGCGTTAAGGGACAGGGGGCAGGCGAGCAGTACTTC.

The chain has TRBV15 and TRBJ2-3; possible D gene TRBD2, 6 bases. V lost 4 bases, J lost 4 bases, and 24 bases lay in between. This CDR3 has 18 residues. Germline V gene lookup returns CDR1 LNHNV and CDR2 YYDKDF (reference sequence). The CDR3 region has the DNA TGTGCCACCAGCAAGAATACCGGGAGTTCGAAATCCCCAGATACGCAGTATTTT. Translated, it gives CATSKNTGSSKSPDTQYF.

This CDR3 reads CASSLESGFGEPQHF. The CDR3 bases are TGTGCCAGCAGCTTAGAATCAGGGTTCGGAGAGCCCCAGCATTTT. V usage is TRBV7-2 and J usage is TRBJ1-5; maybe TRBD1 (5 bases). Trimming stripped 1 base from V and 8 bases from J, with 15 bases between. CDR1 and CDR2 from the germline V gene are SGHTA and FQGNSA. The CDR3 has 15 residues.

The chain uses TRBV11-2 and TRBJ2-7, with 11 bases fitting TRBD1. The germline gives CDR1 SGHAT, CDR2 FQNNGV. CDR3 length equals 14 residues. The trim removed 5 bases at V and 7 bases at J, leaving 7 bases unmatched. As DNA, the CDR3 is TGTGCCAGCAGCGCCGGACAGGGGGCAGGGGAGCAGTACTTC. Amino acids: CASSAGQGAGEQYF.

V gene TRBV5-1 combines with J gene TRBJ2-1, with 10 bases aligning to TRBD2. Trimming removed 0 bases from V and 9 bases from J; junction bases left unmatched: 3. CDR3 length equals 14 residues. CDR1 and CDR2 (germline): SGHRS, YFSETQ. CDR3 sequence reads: CASSLAVAGGEQFF. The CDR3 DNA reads TGCGCCAGCAGCTTGGCGGTAGCGGGAGGTGAGCAGTTCTTC.

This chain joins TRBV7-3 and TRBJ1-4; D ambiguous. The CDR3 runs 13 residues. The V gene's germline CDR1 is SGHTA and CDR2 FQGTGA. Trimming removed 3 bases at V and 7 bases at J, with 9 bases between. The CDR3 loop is CASSFYSGEKLFF. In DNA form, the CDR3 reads TGTGCCAGCAGCTTTTATTCAGGTGAAAAACTGTTTTTT.

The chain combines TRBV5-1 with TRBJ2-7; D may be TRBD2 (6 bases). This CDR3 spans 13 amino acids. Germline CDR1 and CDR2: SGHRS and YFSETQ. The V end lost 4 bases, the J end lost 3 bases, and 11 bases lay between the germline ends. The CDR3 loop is CASSVGTFYEQYF. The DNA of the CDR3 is TGCGCCAGCAGCGTCGGGACTTTCTACGAGCAGTACTTC.

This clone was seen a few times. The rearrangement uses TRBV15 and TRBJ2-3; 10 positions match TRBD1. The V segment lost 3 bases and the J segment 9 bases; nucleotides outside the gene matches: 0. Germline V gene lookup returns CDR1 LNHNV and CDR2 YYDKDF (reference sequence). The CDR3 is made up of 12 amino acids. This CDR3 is CATSRDRGTQYF. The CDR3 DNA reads TGTGCCACCAGCAGGGACAGGGGGACGCAGTATTTT.

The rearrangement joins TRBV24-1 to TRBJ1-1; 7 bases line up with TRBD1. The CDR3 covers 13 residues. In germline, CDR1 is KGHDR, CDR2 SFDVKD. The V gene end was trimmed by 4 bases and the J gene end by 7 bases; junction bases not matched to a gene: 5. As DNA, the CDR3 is TGTGCCACCAGTGAACGACAGGGAGGTGAAGCTTTCTTT. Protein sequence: CATSERQGGEAFF.

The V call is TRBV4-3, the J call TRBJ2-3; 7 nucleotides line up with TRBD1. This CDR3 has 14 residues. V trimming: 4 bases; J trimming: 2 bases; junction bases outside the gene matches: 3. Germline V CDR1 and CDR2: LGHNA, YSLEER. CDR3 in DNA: TGCGCCAGCAGCCCGGGGACAGCCACAGATACGCAGTATTTT. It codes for CASSPGTATDTQYF.

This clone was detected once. The CDR3 spells CASRRVGEQYF. The CDR3, as DNA: TGTGCCAGCCGCAGGGTGGGCGAGCAGTACTTC. The chain combines TRBV2 with TRBJ2-7; possible D gene TRBD1, 5 bases. This CDR3 has 11 residues. V lost 8 bases and J lost 6, with 11 bases in between. Looked up from germline, CDR1 is SNHLY and CDR2 is FYNNEI.

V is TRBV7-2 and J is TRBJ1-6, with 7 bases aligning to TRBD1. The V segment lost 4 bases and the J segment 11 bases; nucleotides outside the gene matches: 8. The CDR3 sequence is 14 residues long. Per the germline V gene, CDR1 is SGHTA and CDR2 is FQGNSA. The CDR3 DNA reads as TGTGCCAGCAGCTCAGGACAGGCTAGGACACCCCTCCACTTT. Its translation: CASSSGQARTPLHF. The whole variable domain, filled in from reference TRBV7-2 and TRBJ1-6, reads GAGVSQSPSNKVTEKGKDVELRCDPISGHTALYWYRQSLGQGLEFLIYFQGNSAPDKSGLPSDRFSAERTGGSVSTLTIQRTQQEDSAVYLCASSSGQARTPLHFGNGTRLTVT.

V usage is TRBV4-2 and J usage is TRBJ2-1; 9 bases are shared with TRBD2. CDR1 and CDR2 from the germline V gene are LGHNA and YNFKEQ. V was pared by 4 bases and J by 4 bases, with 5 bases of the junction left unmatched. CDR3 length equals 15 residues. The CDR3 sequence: CASSRRLAVYNEQFF. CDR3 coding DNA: TGTGCCAGCAGCCGTAGACTAGCGGTTTACAATGAGCAGTTCTTC.

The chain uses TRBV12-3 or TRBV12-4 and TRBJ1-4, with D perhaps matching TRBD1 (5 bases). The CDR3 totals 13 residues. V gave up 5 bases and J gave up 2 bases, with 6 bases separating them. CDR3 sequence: CASSPGTNEKLFF. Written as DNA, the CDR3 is TGTGCCAGCAGTCCAGGGACTAATGAAAAACTGTTTTTT.

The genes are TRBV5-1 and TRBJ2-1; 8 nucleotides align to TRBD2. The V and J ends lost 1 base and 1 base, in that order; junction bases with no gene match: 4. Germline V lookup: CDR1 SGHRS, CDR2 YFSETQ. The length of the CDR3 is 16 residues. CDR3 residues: CASSLIGGRSYNEQFF. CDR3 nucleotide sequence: TGCGCCAGCAGCTTGATTGGCGGGAGGTCCTACAATGAGCAGTTCTTC.

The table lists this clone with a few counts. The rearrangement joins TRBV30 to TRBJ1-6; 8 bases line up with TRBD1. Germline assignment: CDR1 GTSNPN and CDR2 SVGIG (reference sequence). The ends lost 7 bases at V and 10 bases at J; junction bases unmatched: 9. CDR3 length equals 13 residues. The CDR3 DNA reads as TGTGCCTCTCAGACAGGGGCTAGATCACCCCTCCACTTT. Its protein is CASQTGARSPLHF.

The CDR3 DNA sequence: TGTGCCTGGAGAACCAGGACAGGGCTCCGGGGGGGAAACACCATATATTTT. It yields the protein CAWRTRTGLRGGNTIYF. This chain connects TRBV30 to TRBJ1-3; 8 bases map to TRBD1. Germline V gene lookup returns CDR1 GTSNPN and CDR2 SVGIG (reference sequence). This CDR3 has 17 amino acids. The trim removed 3 bases at V and 4 bases at J, leaving 14 bases unmatched. The full variable domain, completed using reference TRBV30 and TRBJ1-3, is SQTIHQWPATLVQPVGSPLSLECTVEGTSNPNLYWYRQAAGRGLQLLFYSVGIGQISSEVPQNLSASRPQDRQFILSSKKLLLSDSGFYLCAWRTRTGLRGGNTIYFGEGSWLTVV.

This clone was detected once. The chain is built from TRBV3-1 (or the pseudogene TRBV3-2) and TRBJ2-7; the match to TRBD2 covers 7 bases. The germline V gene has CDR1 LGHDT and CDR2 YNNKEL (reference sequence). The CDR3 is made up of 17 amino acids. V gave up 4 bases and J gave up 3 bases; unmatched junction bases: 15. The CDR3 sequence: CASSPRPGTIGDYEQYF. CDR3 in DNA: TGTGCCAGCAGCCCCAGGCCGGGGACTATCGGGGACTACGAGCAGTACTTC.

This chain's CDR3 is CASSFTGANSPLHF. The CDR3 bases are TGTGCCAGCAGTTTCACAGGCGCTAATTCACCCCTCCACTTT. The chain couples TRBV28 to TRBJ1-6; tentative D call: TRBD1 (5 bases). Looked up from germline, CDR1 is MDHEN and CDR2 is SYDVKM. V lost 3 bases, J lost 6 bases, and 9 bases lay in between. The CDR3 sequence is 14 residues long.